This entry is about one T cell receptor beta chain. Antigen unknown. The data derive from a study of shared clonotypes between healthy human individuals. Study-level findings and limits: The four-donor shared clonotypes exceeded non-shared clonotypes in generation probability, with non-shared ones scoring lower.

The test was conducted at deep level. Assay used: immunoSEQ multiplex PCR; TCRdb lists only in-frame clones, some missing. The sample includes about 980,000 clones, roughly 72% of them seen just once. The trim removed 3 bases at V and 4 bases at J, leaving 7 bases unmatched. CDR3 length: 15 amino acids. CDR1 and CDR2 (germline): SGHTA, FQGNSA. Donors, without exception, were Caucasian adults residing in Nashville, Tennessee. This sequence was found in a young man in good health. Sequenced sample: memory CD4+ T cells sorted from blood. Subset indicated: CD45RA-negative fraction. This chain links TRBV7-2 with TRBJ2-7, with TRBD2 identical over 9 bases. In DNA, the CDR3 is TGTGCCAGCAGCTTTGATAGCGGGGGTATTTACGAGCAGTACTTC. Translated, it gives CASSFDSGGIYEQYF.